Listed below are T cell receptor beta chains from one sample, sequenced in a study of CD8 T cells in Susac syndrome. MiXCR, run by TCRdb on the immunoSEQ multiplex PCR reads, gives a single entry per CDR3 protein. Seen here are under 95,000 distinct CDR3 sequences, 85% to 95% observed once, and the top ten hold under 0.6%. Sequenced sample: CD8+ T cells from PBMCs. The source is a human donor with Susac syndrome. Each CDR3 is given with its conserved first and last residue. A D gene is named only where the DNA matches it firmly. Expanded clones get a size class; other rows say once, few or many, or leave the size out.

J	V	D	size	DNA	CDR3
TRBJ2-1	TRBV7-7	TRBD2	.	TGTGCTAGCAGCTTGGGGACTAGCGGAGTTTACAATGAGCAGTTCTTC	CASSLGTSGVYNEQFF
TRBJ2-1	TRBV6-4	.	.	TGTGCCAGCAGTGACTCTGCTAGCCCCAATGAGCAGTTCTTC	CASSDSASPNEQFF
TRBJ2-1	TRBV6-2/TRBV6-3	TRBD1	once	TGTGCCAGCAGTTACTCGTTCGCCGGGACAGGGCCTCGGGATGAGCAGTTCTTC	CASSYSFAGTGPRDEQFF
TRBJ2-1	TRBV29-1	TRBD1	.	TGCAGCGTCGTTGGGGGACAGCAAAATGAGCAGTTCTTC	CSVVGGQQNEQFF
TRBJ1-1	TRBV29-1	TRBD1	.	TGCAGCGCCTGGGGACAGATGAACACTGAAGCTTTCTTT	CSAWGQMNTEAFF
TRBJ1-1	TRBV27	.	.	TGTGCCAGCAGTTTTTTCAGGGATGCTGAAGCTTTCTTT	CASSFFRDAEAFF
TRBJ2-7	TRBV13	TRBD1	.	TGTGCCAGCAGAGCCGGGACAGGGTATCACGAGCAGTACTTC	CASRAGTGYHEQYF
TRBJ1-1	TRBV18	.	.	TGTGCCAGCTCACCGACCACCGGGAGCGCTGAAGCTTTCTTT	CASSPTTGSAEAFF
TRBJ1-4	TRBV7-9	.	.	TGTGCCAGCAGCCCGCAACAGGGAGCAACTAATGAAAAACTGTTTTTT	CASSPQQGATNEKLFF
TRBJ1-1	TRBV5-5	TRBD1	.	TGTGCCAGCAGCTTCACAGGGGAAGAAGCTTTCTTT	CASSFTGEEAFF
TRBJ1-1	TRBV3-1	.	.	TGTGCCAGCAGCCAAGAAATTTTCGGGCCTACTGAAGCTTTCTTT	CASSQEIFGPTEAFF
TRBJ1-1	TRBV29-1	.	.	TGCAGCGGGCTGGGTACTGAAGCTTTCTTT	CSGLGTEAFF
TRBJ1-1	TRBV4-3	TRBD1	.	TGCGCCAGCAGCCCCGGGACAGGGAACGTTAGCGCTGAAGCTTTCTTT	CASSPGTGNVSAEAFF
TRBJ2-7	TRBV4-2	TRBD2	.	TGTGCCAGCAGCCAAGATCCTGGTAGCGGGACTAGCAACGAGCAGTACTTC	CASSQDPGSGTSNEQYF
TRBJ2-3	TRBV10-2	.	.	TGCGCCAGCAGTGAGTCACCGGACTTGGGTACGCAGTATTTT	CASSESPDLGTQYF
TRBJ2-1	TRBV29-1	.	.	TGCAGCGTTGTCCCCTACAATGAGCAGTTCTTC	CSVVPYNEQFF
TRBJ2-2	TRBV4-2	TRBD1	.	TGTGCCAGCAGCCCAGTGGATAAGTCAGGGGGCGTCGGGGAGCTGTTTTTT	CASSPVDKSGGVGELFF
TRBJ2-7	TRBV13	.	.	TGTGCCAGCAGCTCCCCGGACGCCGAGCAGTACTTC	CASSSPDAEQYF
TRBJ1-2	TRBV19	TRBD1	.	TGTGCCAGTAACACAGGGGCCCGCTATGGCTACACCTTC	CASNTGARYGYTF
TRBJ1-2	TRBV29-1	TRBD1	.	TGCAGCGTTGAGACAGGGGGCCGTGGCTACACCTTC	CSVETGGRGYTF
TRBJ2-2	TRBV10-3	.	.	TGTGCCATCAGTGATTATACCGGGGAGCTGTTTTTT	CAISDYTGELFF
TRBJ2-6	TRBV9	.	.	TGTGCCAGCAGCGTAGGGGATGGGGCCAACGTCCTGACTTTC	CASSVGDGANVLTF
TRBJ1-5	TRBV6-5	TRBD1	.	TGTGCCACCGCAGAACTACAGGGGAATCAGCCCCAGCATTTT	CATAELQGNQPQHF
TRBJ2-6	TRBV4-2	.	.	TGTGCCAGCAGCCCCGAGGGTGACTCTGGGGCCAACGTCCTGACTTTC	CASSPEGDSGANVLTF
TRBJ2-7	TRBV7-9	.	once	TGTGCCAGCAGCTCGTCGGCAGCCAGCTCCTACGAGCAGTACTTC	CASSSSAASSYEQYF
TRBJ2-2	TRBV29-1	.	.	TGCAGCGTTTATCGGACAGTGAAGAACACCGGGGAGCTGTTTTTT	CSVYRTVKNTGELFF
TRBJ2-7	TRBV29-1	TRBD2	.	TGCAGCGTTGAAGTAGCGGGAGGGTCCTACGAGCAGTACTTC	CSVEVAGGSYEQYF
TRBJ1-5	TRBV20-1	.	.	TGCAGTGCTACGGACGGGAATAGCAATCAGCCCCAGCATTTT	CSATDGNSNQPQHF
TRBJ1-1	TRBV7-9	.	.	TGTGCCAGCAGCTTGAGGCAGAACACTGAAGCTTTCTTT	CASSLRQNTEAFF
TRBJ1-2	TRBV29-1	TRBD1	.	TGCAGCGTTGAATCGACAGGGGGCGATGGCTACACCTTC	CSVESTGGDGYTF
TRBJ1-2	TRBV12-3/TRBV12-4	.	.	TGTGCCAGCAGTTTAGGTCAGGCGGGATCTAACTATGGCTACACCTTC	CASSLGQAGSNYGYTF
TRBJ2-1	TRBV5-5	.	.	TGTGCCAGCAGGTTGCTCGGACCTCTTGTCTACAATGAGCAGTTCTTC	CASRLLGPLVYNEQFF
TRBJ1-1	TRBV19	.	.	TGTGCCAGCCCGAGTAGGGTCAGGTGGGCAGGCAGGATGAACACTGAAGCTTTCTTT	CASPSRVRWAGRMNTEAFF
TRBJ2-7	TRBV30	TRBD1	.	TGTGCCTGGGCCCCCGGGACAGTCTACGAGCAGTACTTC	CAWAPGTVYEQYF
TRBJ2-7	TRBV29-1	.	.	TGCAGCGTGGACGGTGGGGTCTTCTACGAGCAGTACTTC	CSVDGGVFYEQYF
TRBJ2-7	TRBV6-6	.	.	TGTGCCAGCTCCAAGGACAGTCAAGCCTACGAGCAGTACTTC	CASSKDSQAYEQYF
TRBJ2-1	TRBV6-5	.	.	TGTGCCAGCAGCCCTTTTGGGGGTGAGCAGTTCTTC	CASSPFGGEQFF
TRBJ2-7	TRBV7-6	TRBD2	.	TGTGCCTCGGGAGGGCCGGACGAGCAGTACTTC	CASGGPDEQYF